The entry below gives a single TCR beta chain sequence along with its context. The data belong to a study of blood T cell repertoires in COVID-19. Assay: immunoSEQ multiplex PCR; the TCRdb copy retains only in-frame clones and omits some. The data hold around 230,000 clones, with approximately 82% observed a single time. V lost 4 bases and J lost 1, with 7 bases in between. This CDR3 region has 13 residues. The germline V gene has CDR1 LNHDA and CDR2 SQIVND (reference sequence). This TCR came from a woman in her 70s with active or convalescent COVID-19. What was sequenced was peripheral blood. The rearrangement joins TRBV19 to TRBJ1-2, with D hard to call. The CDR3 DNA follows: TGTGCCAGTAGTACACAATTTAACTATGGCTACACCTTC. Encoded protein: CASSTQFNYGYTF.